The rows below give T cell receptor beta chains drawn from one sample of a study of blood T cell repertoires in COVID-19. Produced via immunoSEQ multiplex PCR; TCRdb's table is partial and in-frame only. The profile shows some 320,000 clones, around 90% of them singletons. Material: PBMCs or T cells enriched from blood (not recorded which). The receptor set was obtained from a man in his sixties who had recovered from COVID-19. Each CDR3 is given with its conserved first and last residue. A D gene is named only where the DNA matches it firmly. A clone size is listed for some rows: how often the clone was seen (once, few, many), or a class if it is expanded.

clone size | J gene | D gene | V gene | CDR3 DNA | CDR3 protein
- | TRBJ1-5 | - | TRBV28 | TGTGCCAGCAGTTTGTTCAGGAACTCCCGGCCAGGCAATCAGCCCCAGCATTTT | CASSLFRNSRPGNQPQHF
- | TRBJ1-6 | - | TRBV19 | TGTGCCAGTAGTGGACAAGTTAATTCACCCCTCCACTTT | CASSGQVNSPLHF
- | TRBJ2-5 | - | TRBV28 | TGTGCCAGCAGTTTTGGGAGAAGCGGAGAGACCCAGTACTTC | CASSFGRSGETQYF
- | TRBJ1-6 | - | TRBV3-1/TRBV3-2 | TGTGCCAGCAGCCAACTTCCCGGAGGATCTTATAATTCACCCCTCCACTTT | CASSQLPGGSYNSPLHF
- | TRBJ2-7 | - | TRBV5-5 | TGTGCCAGCAGCTTCACAGGGCGAAACGAGCAGTACTTC | CASSFTGRNEQYF
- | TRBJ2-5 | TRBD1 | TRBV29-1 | TGCAGCGCCGTAGGGGACAGGGGGCCGGAGACCCAGTACTTC | CSAVGDRGPETQYF
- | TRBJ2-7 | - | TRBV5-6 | TGTGCCAGCAGCCGTAAACATGCCTACGAGCAGTACTTC | CASSRKHAYEQYF
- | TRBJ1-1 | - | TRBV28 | TGTGCCAGCAGTTTATGGAGGGCGGTTGGCACTGAAGCTTTCTTT | CASSLWRAVGTEAFF
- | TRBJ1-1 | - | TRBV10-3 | TGTGCCATCAGTGAGTCCTCGGGGGGCAACACTGAAGCTTTCTTT | CAISESSGGNTEAFF
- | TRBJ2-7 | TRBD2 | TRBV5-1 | TGCGCCAGCAGCCAGCAATGGCGGGAGGAGGGCGAGCAGTACTTC | CASSQQWREEGEQYF
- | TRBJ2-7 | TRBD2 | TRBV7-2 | TGTGCCAGCAGCTTCCTAGCGGGGGCCTACGAGCAGTACTTC | CASSFLAGAYEQYF
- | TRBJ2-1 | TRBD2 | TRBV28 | TGTGCCAGCAGTTTTTTTAGCGGGACATACAATGAGCAGTTCTTC | CASSFFSGTYNEQFF
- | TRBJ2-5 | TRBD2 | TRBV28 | TGTGCCAGCAGAGTCCGGGGGGGCGAGACCCAGTACTTC | CASRVRGGETQYF
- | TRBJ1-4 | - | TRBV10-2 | TGCGCCAGCAGTGACGGACTACGGGGTGAAAAACTGTTTTTT | CASSDGLRGEKLFF
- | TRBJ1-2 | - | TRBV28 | TGTGCCAGCAACCACAGGGACGGCTACACCTTC | CASNHRDGYTF
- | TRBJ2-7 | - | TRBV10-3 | TGTGCCATCAGTGACAGGGACAACGAGCAGTACTTC | CAISDRDNEQYF
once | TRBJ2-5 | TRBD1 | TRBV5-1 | TGCGCCAGCAGCTTGGTGACAGGGGCCATGGAGACCCAGTACTTC | CASSLVTGAMETQYF
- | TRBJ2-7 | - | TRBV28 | TGTGCCAGCAGTCGCGCAATGACAGGTACCTACGAGCAGTACTTC | CASSRAMTGTYEQYF
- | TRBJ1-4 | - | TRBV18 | TGTGCCAGCTCCCGGCGGATTAATGAAAAACTGTTTTTT | CASSRRINEKLFF
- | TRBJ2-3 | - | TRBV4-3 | TGCGCCAGCAGCCAAGATCTCTTTGCAGATACGCAGTATTTT | CASSQDLFADTQYF
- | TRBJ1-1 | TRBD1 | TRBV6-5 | TGTGCCAGCAGTCACCGGACAGGGGGCACTGAAGCTTTCTTT | CASSHRTGGTEAFF
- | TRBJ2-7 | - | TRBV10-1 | TGCGCCAGCAGTGAGTCGCTCGGGACTGGCTACGAGCAGTACTTC | CASSESLGTGYEQYF